This is a list of T cell receptor beta chains from one sample in a study of blood T cells in healthy people across ages. Each CDR3 protein is one row after TCRdb ran MiXCR on the 5' RACE reads. The sample lists 850,000 or so distinct CDR3 sequences; less than 35% were seen once. The sample consisted of blood. These receptors were taken from a woman at least 80 years old in good health. Each CDR3 is given with its conserved first and last residue. A D gene is named only where the DNA matches it firmly. The size of a clone is reported for some rows only, either as once, few or many, or as a class for expanded clones.

cdr3_length j_call clone_size d_call v_call cdr3_nt cdr3_aa
14 TRBJ2-5 - - TRBV3-1 TGTGCCAGCAGCCAAGTCGGTTCCGGTGAGACCCAGTACTTC CASSQVGSGETQYF
13 TRBJ1-1 many - TRBV20-1 TGCAGTGCTAGAGACAGGGTCGGCACTGAAGCTTTCTTT CSARDRVGTEAFF
17 TRBJ2-5 many TRBD2 TRBV4-2 TGTGCCAGCAGCCAAGCCCTAGCGGGGGGCCTCCAAGAGACCCAGTACTTC CASSQALAGGLQETQYF
14 TRBJ2-5 - - TRBV6-6 TGTGCCAGCAGTTACAGTGAGGGACAAGAGACCCAGTACTTC CASSYSEGQETQYF
15 TRBJ2-3 - - TRBV20-1 TGCAGTGCTAGAGGGATGGGGCTTAGCACAGATACGCAGTATTTT CSARGMGLSTDTQYF
15 TRBJ2-2 - TRBD1 TRBV29-1 TGCAGCGTTGGACGGACAGGTCGGGGCACCGGGGAGCTGTTTTTT CSVGRTGRGTGELFF
15 TRBJ2-3 - TRBD1 TRBV6-1 TGTGCCAGCAGGCTACAGGGGTTTAGCACAGATACGCAGTATTTT CASRLQGFSTDTQYF
14 TRBJ2-5 many - TRBV3-1 TGTGCCAGCAGCCAACCCGGGGGCCAAGAGACCCAGTACTTC CASSQPGGQETQYF
14 TRBJ1-1 many TRBD1 TRBV9 TGTGCCAGCAGCGTGACAGGGTGGATGACTGAAGCTTTCTTT CASSVTGWMTEAFF
15 TRBJ2-1 many - TRBV4-3 TGCGCCAGCAGCCAAGAGGACGGCTCCTACAATGAGCAGTTCTTC CASSQEDGSYNEQFF
17 TRBJ1-5 - - TRBV7-9 TGTGCCAGCAGCTTAGGGGGAGGGGGGCGCTTATATCAGCCCCAGCATTTT CASSLGGGGRLYQPQHF
12 TRBJ2-3 many - TRBV20-1 TGCAGTGCTAAGGACGGGGCGGATACGCAGTATTTT CSAKDGADTQYF
18 TRBJ2-7 - - TRBV11-2 TGTGCCAGCAGCTCACCCAGAGGGACACCGCTTCCTCCTTACGAGCAGTACTTC CASSSPRGTPLPPYEQYF
16 TRBJ2-2 once TRBD1 TRBV5-1 TGCGCCAGCAGCCCGGGTGGACAGGGAAACACCGGGGAGCTGTTTTTT CASSPGGQGNTGELFF
13 TRBJ1-2 - - TRBV6-2/TRBV6-3 TGTGCCAGCACAGCACAGGGCGGCTGTGGCTACACCTTC CASTAQGGCGYTF
13 TRBJ2-5 many - TRBV3-1 TGTGCCAGCAGCCAAGAGGGACGGGAGACCCAGTACTTC CASSQEGRETQYF
14 TRBJ2-7 many TRBD1 TRBV7-2 TGTGCCAGCAAGCCCGGGACAGGGGTGTACGAGCAGTACTTC CASKPGTGVYEQYF
13 TRBJ2-5 - - TRBV6-2/TRBV6-3 TGTGCCAGCCGATCAAACGCCCCAGAGACCCAGTACTTC CASRSNAPETQYF
14 TRBJ2-5 many - TRBV20-1 TGCAGTGCTAGAGATCCCGGGGGTCGCGGGACCCAGTACTTC CSARDPGGRGTQYF
14 TRBJ2-5 - TRBD2 TRBV3-1 TGTGCCGGCAGCCATCGGGGGGGCCAAGAGACCCAGTACTTC CAGSHRGGQETQYF
15 TRBJ2-1 many TRBD2 TRBV20-1 TGCAGTGCTAGAGATCCGGGGGGGAACTACAATGAGCAGTTCTTC CSARDPGGNYNEQFF
15 TRBJ1-2 - - TRBV6-6 TGTGTCAGCAGCTCCGAATCCGACAGGTCCTATGGCTACACCTTC CVSSSESDRSYGYTF
15 TRBJ2-2 few - TRBV5-1 TGCGCCAGCAGCTGGGAGGGGGCGACGACCGGGGAGCTGTTTTTT CASSWEGATTGELFF
15 TRBJ2-3 many - TRBV12-3/TRBV12-4 TGTGCCAGCAGTTTTCGGGAGTCTAGCACAGATACGCAGTATTTT CASSFRESSTDTQYF
13 TRBJ2-6 many - TRBV29-1 TGCAGCGTTCGCGGAACCGGGGCCAACGTCCTGACTTTC CSVRGTGANVLTF
15 TRBJ2-3 many TRBD1 TRBV9 TGTGCCAGCGGGGAGACAGGGTACCAGACAGATACGCAGTATTTT CASGETGYQTDTQYF
16 TRBJ1-4 - - TRBV7-2 TGTGTCAGCAGCTCCAGGGTGGTCGCGTCTAATGAAAAACTGTTTTTT CVSSSRVVASNEKLFF
16 TRBJ1-2 - TRBD1 TRBV18 TGTGCCAGCTCACAAACAACTACGACAGGGAACTATGGCTACACCTTC CASSQTTTTGNYGYTF
15 TRBJ2-5 - - TRBV7-9 TGTGCCAGCAGTTTAGGGCTAGCAGATCAAGAGACCCAGTACTTC CASSLGLADQETQYF
14 TRBJ2-5 many TRBD1 TRBV20-1 TGCAGTGCTAGAGACCTAGGGGGCTGGGAGACCCAGTACTTC CSARDLGGWETQYF
14 TRBJ2-4 many - TRBV29-1 TGCAGCGTTGTCCGAGGGACTGAGGGAAACATTCAGTACTTC CSVVRGTEGNIQYF
16 TRBJ2-5 many TRBD2 TRBV9 TGTGCCAGCAGCCCAAGGACTAGCGGCTCAAGGGAGACCCAGTACTTC CASSPRTSGSRETQYF
15 TRBJ2-3 - TRBD2 TRBV7-2 TGTGCCAGCAGCTTCGCTAGCGGGGGGGCAGATACGCAGTATTTT CASSFASGGADTQYF
16 TRBJ1-1 - - TRBV19 TGTACCAGTACCCGAAAGGACGCTCCCATGAACACTGAAGCTTTCTTT CTSTRKDAPMNTEAFF
13 TRBJ2-5 many - TRBV7-2 TGTGCCAGCAGCTCGACCCCAGGGCCCTGGGAGTACTTC CASSSTPGPWEYF
17 TRBJ1-4 - - TRBV7-2 TGTGCCAGCAGCTTTATAGGAAGTAGGGGCCCTAATGAAAAACTGTTTTTT CASSFIGSRGPNEKLFF
15 TRBJ2-1 many TRBD1 TRBV5-1 TGCGCCAGCAGCTTGGACGGGACAGACTACAATGAGCAGTTCTTC CASSLDGTDYNEQFF
13 TRBJ2-7 - TRBD2 TRBV7-3 TGTGCCAGCAGCGTGACTAGCGGGAACGAGCAGTACTTC CASSVTSGNEQYF
13 TRBJ2-4 many - TRBV29-1 TGCAGCGTTGAGGGCAGGGGTTTGAACATTCAGTACTTC CSVEGRGLNIQYF
16 TRBJ2-3 - - TRBV21-1 TGTGCCAGCAGCAAAGCGGTTGGGACAGTGGAAGATGCGCAGTATTTT CASSKAVGTVEDAQYF
15 TRBJ2-3 - TRBD1 TRBV29-1 TGCAGCGGGTTAGGGACAGGGCCCGTCACAGATACGCAGTATTTT CSGLGTGPVTDTQYF
14 TRBJ2-1 few TRBD2 TRBV20-1 TGCAGTGCTGGACGTAGCGGGAGCGGGAATGAGCAGTTCTTC CSAGRSGSGNEQFF
14 TRBJ2-5 many - TRBV10-3 TGTGCCATCCATGAAGGGCGGAGTGAAGAGACCCAGTACTTC CAIHEGRSEETQYF
14 TRBJ2-5 many TRBD2 TRBV11-2 TGTGCCAGCAGCCCAACACGGGGGGGGGAGACCCAGTACTTC CASSPTRGGETQYF
17 TRBJ1-5 many - TRBV7-2 TGTGCCAGCAGCTTAGCGCTGGGCACTTATAGCAATCAGCCCCAGCATTTT CASSLALGTYSNQPQHF
15 TRBJ1-1 - - TRBV12-3/TRBV12-4 TGTGCCAGCAGTTTCCGGGGACTAGGGGGCACTGAAGCTTTCTTT CASSFRGLGGTEAFF
16 TRBJ2-6 many - TRBV12-3/TRBV12-4 TGTGCCAGCAGAATGAAGAGGGGCTCTGGGGCCAACGTCCTGACTTTC CASRMKRGSGANVLTF
14 TRBJ2-1 few - TRBV5-5 TGTGCCACCCAGTCGGGGGGCCTAATTGTTGAGCAGTTCTTC CATQSGGLIVEQFF
15 TRBJ2-2 many - TRBV9 TGTGCCAGCACCCGGGCCCATACGAACACCGGGGAGCTGTTTTTT CASTRAHTNTGELFF
16 TRBJ2-1 many TRBD1 TRBV5-1 TGCGCCAGCGGTCTCGGGACAGGGCTTGTGTTGGATGAGCAGTTCTTC CASGLGTGLVLDEQFF
15 TRBJ2-5 - TRBD2 TRBV19 TGTGCCAGTAGTATGGGGACTAGCCTGGGTGCGACCCAGTACTTC CASSMGTSLGATQYF
19 TRBJ2-7 - TRBD2 TRBV27 TGTGCCAGCAGTCCCATTCCTGTGGGGACTAGCGGGAGACAGGGCGAGCAGTACTTC CASSPIPVGTSGRQGEQYF
15 TRBJ1-5 many - TRBV6-5 TGTGCCAGCAGTTACTCGGGGCTGCTCAATCAGCCCCAGCATTTT CASSYSGLLNQPQHF
16 TRBJ2-3 - - TRBV7-2 TGTGCCAGCAGCGTAGTCGGAAGACCTAGCACAGATACGCAGTATTTT CASSVVGRPSTDTQYF
16 TRBJ2-3 few TRBD2 TRBV18 TGTGCCAGCTCACCTCCGACTAGCGGATACACAGATACGCAGTATTTT CASSPPTSGYTDTQYF
13 TRBJ2-3 many - TRBV18 TGTGCCAGCTCACAGGACACCACAGATACGCAGTATTTT CASSQDTTDTQYF